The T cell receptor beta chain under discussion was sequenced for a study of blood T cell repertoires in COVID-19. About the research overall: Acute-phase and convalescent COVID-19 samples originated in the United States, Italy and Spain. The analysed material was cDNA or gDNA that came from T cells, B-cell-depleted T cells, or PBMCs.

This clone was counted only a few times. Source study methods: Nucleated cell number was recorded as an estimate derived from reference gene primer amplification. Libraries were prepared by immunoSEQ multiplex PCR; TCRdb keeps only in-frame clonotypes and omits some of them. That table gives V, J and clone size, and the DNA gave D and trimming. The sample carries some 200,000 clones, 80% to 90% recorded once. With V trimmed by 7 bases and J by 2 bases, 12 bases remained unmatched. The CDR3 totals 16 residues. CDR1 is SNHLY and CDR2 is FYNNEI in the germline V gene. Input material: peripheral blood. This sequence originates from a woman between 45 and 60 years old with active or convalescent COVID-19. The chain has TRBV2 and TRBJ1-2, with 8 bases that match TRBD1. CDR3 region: CASNFGQGWTNYGYTF. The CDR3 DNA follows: TGTGCCAGCAATTTCGGACAGGGCTGGACCAACTATGGCTACACCTTC.